Given below is one T cell receptor beta chain in context. No antigen is known for it. Germline V gene lookup returns CDR1 SGHRS and CDR2 YFSETQ. The CDR3 has 17 amino acids. Trimming took 0 bases from V and 3 from J; bases not matched to a gene: 8. The sample originates from a study of brain T cells in children with intractable seizures. Study-wide findings and caveats: Absence of clones before surgery may stem from lower sequencing depth. Patients' HCMV serostatus was unknown; virus specificity rests on CDR3 similarity alone.

Sequencing was limited to surgery cases with top T cell transcript signatures in brain tissue. The method was immunoSEQ multiplex PCR; TCRdb's version includes in-frame clones alone and lacks a portion of them. Seen here are under 45,000 clones, approximately 90% observed once, and the top ten hold 5% to 7.5%. The rearrangement links TRBV5-1 to TRBJ2-1; 8 bases agree with TRBD2. The receptor was isolated from a girl under 10 years old with tuberous sclerosis and intractable seizures. This specimen consisted of peripheral blood, obtained at surgery. The CDR3 spells CASSLAPGGGNYNEQFF. The CDR3 nucleotides are TGCGCCAGCAGCTTGGCTCCCGGGGGGGGCAACTACAATGAGCAGTTCTTC.